This T cell receptor (beta chain) is from a study of OX40 agonist ivuxolimab in advanced cancers. General study points: Doses of 0.1 to 3.0 mg/kg were accompanied by clonal expansion of CD4+ and CD8+ blood T cells by week 6. The specificity for antigen of the expanded peripheral T cells was not determined. Averaging showed that CD8+ T cells had more expanded clones than CD4+ did.

Researchers took blood at baseline, on cycle 4 day 1, and on cycle 7 day 1. Note on this clone: Its cognate antigen is unknown.

TCRdb keeps only in-frame clones here, not all; method: immunoSEQ multiplex PCR. The sample has about 100,000 clones; 89% are singletons. The sequences come from CD4+ or CD8+ T cells sorted from blood, collected in a trial of the OX40 agonist ivuxolimab. The clonotype was recovered from an adult with an advanced solid tumor such as melanoma, head and neck, liver or kidney cancer.

CDR3 coding DNA: TGTGCCAGCAGCGCTTTTGTCGGGGAGCTGTTTTTT. It encodes CASSAFVGELFF. The chain carries TRBV6-1 and TRBJ2-2, with D uncertain. Trimming shortened V by 6 bases and J by 7 bases, and 9 bases separated the two germline ends. CDR3 size: 12 residues. Germline V CDR1 and CDR2: MNHNS, SASEGT.